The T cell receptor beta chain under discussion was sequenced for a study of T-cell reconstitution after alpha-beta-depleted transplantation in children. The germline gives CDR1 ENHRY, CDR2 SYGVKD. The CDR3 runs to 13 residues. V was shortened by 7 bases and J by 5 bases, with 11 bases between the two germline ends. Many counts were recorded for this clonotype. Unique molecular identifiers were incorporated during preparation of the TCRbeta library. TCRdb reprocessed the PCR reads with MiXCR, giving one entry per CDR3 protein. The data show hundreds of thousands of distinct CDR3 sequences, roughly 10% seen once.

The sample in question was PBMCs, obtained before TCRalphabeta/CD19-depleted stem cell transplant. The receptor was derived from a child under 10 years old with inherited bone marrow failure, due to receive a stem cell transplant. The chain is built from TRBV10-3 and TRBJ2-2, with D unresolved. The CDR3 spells CAIKGPATGELFF. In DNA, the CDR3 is TGTGCCATCAAAGGGCCAGCGACCGGGGAGCTGTTTTTT.